What follows describes a single T cell receptor (beta chain). Germline V gene data show CDR1 as SGHAT and CDR2 as FQNNGV. The CDR3 spans 16 residues. V trimming: 5 bases; J trimming: 6 bases; junction bases outside the gene matches: 11. Using immunoSEQ multiplex PCR, the repertoire was profiled, and TCRdb retains in-frame clones only, with some absent. The sample lists about 74,000 clones, approximately 89% seen once, with 0.41% in the top ten. The record originates from a study of technical replicates of blood from a handful of donors. The chain recombines TRBV11-2 with TRBJ2-2; TRBD1 agrees at 8 bases. Sequenced sample: T cells isolated from PBMCs. The origin of this receptor is a human donor in good health. The CDR3 DNA reads as TGTGCCAGCAGCCCCTTGACAGGGGAACGGTCCGGGGAGCTGTTTTTT. Amino acids: CASSPLTGERSGELFF.